The 25 T cell receptor beta chains presented below share a single source sample, sequenced in a study of blood T cell repertoires in COVID-19. Sequenced by immunoSEQ multiplex PCR; TCRdb stores in-frame clones only, minus some. The sample includes 250,000 or so clones, approximately 87% of them seen just once. The sample consisted of peripheral blood. The receptors shown here come from a woman aged 40 to 49 who had recovered from COVID-19.

The chain joins TRBV5-4 to TRBJ2-7, with 10 positions matching TRBD2. Germline V CDR1 and CDR2: SGHNT, YYREEE (reference sequence). The CDR3 has 15 amino acids. V dropped 2 bases and J dropped 5; count of bases not matched to a gene: 7. CDR3: CASSLQRGGRDEQYF. The CDR3 DNA follows: TGTGCCAGCAGCTTACAGCGGGGGGGCCGCGACGAGCAGTACTTC.

The gene calls are TRBV6-5 and TRBJ2-1; TRBD1 matches 10 bases. The CDR3 is 15 amino acids. The J segment lost 4 bases and the V segment lost 6 bases, leaving 6 bases of the junction unmatched. The germline V gene encodes CDR1 MNHEY and CDR2 SVGAGI. The CDR3 DNA follows: TGTGCCAGCAGGAAGGGACAGGGGTTTTACAATGAGCAGTTCTTC. It codes for CASRKGQGFYNEQFF.

Here the CDR3 reads CASSAGGTAYGAHYNEQFF. CDR3 in DNA: TGTGCCAGCTCAGCGGGGGGGACTGCCTACGGGGCTCACTACAATGAGCAGTTCTTC. V gene TRBV19 combines with J gene TRBJ2-1; 10 bases align to TRBD2. Germline V gene data show CDR1 as LNHDA and CDR2 as SQIVND (reference sequence). J lost 3 bases, V lost 9 bases, and 20 bases had no gene match. The CDR3 consists of 19 residues.

The chain carries TRBV5-4 and TRBJ2-5; the match to TRBD1 covers 8 bases. V trimming: 3 bases; J trimming: 2 bases; junction bases outside the gene matches: 6. This CDR3 comprises 15 residues. The germline gives CDR1 SGHNT, CDR2 YYREEE (reference sequence). The DNA for the CDR3 is TGTGCCAGCAGCTCGCCGGGACAGGCACAAGAGACCCAGTACTTC. Protein sequence: CASSSPGQAQETQYF.

This chain uses TRBV5-6 with TRBJ1-1; no clear D gene. Trimming took 0 bases from V and 8 from J, leaving 8 bases between them. The V gene's germline CDR1 is SGHDT and CDR2 YYEEEE. The CDR3 has 12 residues. The CDR3 DNA reads TGTGCCAGCAGCTTGGCGCGGTGGGAAGCTTTCTTT. It specifies CASSLARWEAFF.

The J gene is TRBJ1-5, the V gene TRBV6-2 or TRBV6-3, with a tentative D call TRBD1 (6 bases). CDR3 length equals 17 residues. The germline V gene encodes CDR1 MNHEY and CDR2 SVGEGT. Trimming removed 2 bases from V and 2 bases from J, with 16 bases in between. The CDR3 region has the DNA TGTGCCAGCAGTTACCACACGACAGGTAAGGGCAATCAGCCCCAGCATTTT. It specifies CASSYHTTGKGNQPQHF.

The V gene is TRBV6-5, the J gene TRBJ1-2, with 7 nucleotides matching TRBD1. The length of the CDR3 is 14 residues. Germline V lookup: CDR1 MNHEY, CDR2 SVGAGI. The V and J ends lost 7 bases and 8 bases, in that order; junction bases with no gene match: 13. CDR3 in amino acids: CASTLLRGGFGYTF. The CDR3, as DNA: TGTGCCAGCACCCTCCTCCGAGGGGGCTTCGGCTACACCTTC.

The V and J genes are TRBV4-2 and TRBJ2-2; 10 bases agree with TRBD2. J gave up 5 bases and V 1 base, and 4 bases lay outside the gene matches. The CDR3 has 16 amino acids. Germline CDR1 and CDR2: LGHNA and YNFKEQ. The CDR3 sequence is CASSQVAGGETGELFF. DNA of the CDR3: TGTGCCAGCAGCCAAGTAGCGGGGGGAGAAACCGGGGAGCTGTTTTTT.

The chain is built from TRBV6-5 and TRBJ2-7; D is unclear. Germline V gene lookup returns CDR1 MNHEY and CDR2 SVGAGI. V was cut by 7 bases and J by 0 bases, with 13 bases left in between. The CDR3 sequence is 14 residues long. DNA of the CDR3: TGTGCCAGCACCTCGATCCTCGGCTCCTACGAGCAGTACTTC. This encodes CASTSILGSYEQYF.

This clone occurred once. The rearrangement uses TRBV19 and TRBJ2-7, with TRBD1 matching 8 bases. The CDR3 extends over 13 amino acids. With V trimmed by 9 bases and J by 6 bases, 10 bases remained unmatched. Germline V gives CDR1 LNHDA, CDR2 SQIVND (reference sequence). In nucleotides, the CDR3 is TGTGCCAGCCGATCCGACAGGGGCGGCGAGCAGTACTTC. Protein product: CASRSDRGGEQYF.

This chain links TRBV27 with TRBJ1-2, with a weak D call TRBD1 (6 bases). The CDR3 covers 15 residues. V lost 8 bases and J lost 6, with 22 bases in between. Germline-derived CDR1 and CDR2 are MNHEY and SMNVEV (reference sequence). The CDR3 nucleotides are TGTGCCAGCGGGGAAACAGGGTTTCGATTAGATGGCTACACCTTC. Protein product: CASGETGFRLDGYTF.

The J gene is TRBJ2-1, the V gene TRBV6-5; 9 bases fit TRBD2. V shed 0 bases and J 7 bases; nucleotides not matched to a gene: 4. Germline CDR1 is MNHEY and CDR2 is SVGAGI. CDR3 length: 15 residues. The CDR3 is CASSYSAGGPNEQFF. CDR3 nucleotides: TGTGCCAGCAGTTACTCTGCGGGGGGGCCAAATGAGCAGTTCTTC.

The chain is built from TRBV27 and TRBJ1-1; a weak D match, TRBD1 (5 bases). CDR3 size: 15 residues. The V gene's germline CDR1 is MNHEY and CDR2 SMNVEV (reference sequence). V lost 2 bases and J 0 bases, leaving 10 bases between the germline ends. The CDR3 region is CASSLNGGMNTEAFF. Here the CDR3 DNA reads TGTGCCAGCAGTTTAAATGGGGGGATGAACACTGAAGCTTTCTTT.

This clone is medium-sized in the sample. The chain combines TRBV27 with TRBJ2-7; 11 bases agree with TRBD2. The CDR3 sequence is 14 residues long. V lost 4 bases and J lost 5; bases outside the gene matches: 4. Germline lookup yields CDR1 MNHEY and CDR2 SMNVEV (reference sequence). The CDR3 region is CASSSRSGGDEQYF. The CDR3 DNA reads as TGTGCCAGCAGTTCTCGTAGCGGGGGGGACGAGCAGTACTTC.

The chain links TRBV10-2 to TRBJ1-3, with D perhaps matching TRBD1 (6 bases). Germline V gives CDR1 WSHSY, CDR2 SAAADI. V was shortened by 7 bases and J by 0 bases, with 16 bases between the two germline ends. The CDR3 totals 16 residues. The DNA for the CDR3 is TGCGCCAGCACCCGAGGGACACCCAACTCTGGAAACACCATATATTTT. Translating it yields CASTRGTPNSGNTIYF.

The V gene is TRBV27, the J gene TRBJ1-2, with D possibly matching TRBD1 (6 bases). V gave up 5 bases and J gave up 8 bases, with 12 bases separating them. The CDR3 has 12 residues. Germline assignment: CDR1 MNHEY and CDR2 SMNVEV (reference sequence). CDR3 nucleotide sequence: TGTGCCAGCAGTCCCTCAGGGGTCGGCTACACCTTC. This gives the protein CASSPSGVGYTF.

The chain carries TRBV18 and TRBJ2-3; weak D call: TRBD1 (6 bases). Trimming stripped 3 bases from V and 1 base from J, with 11 bases between. Germline CDR1 and CDR2: KGHSH and LQKENI. This CDR3 contains 15 residues. The CDR3 coding sequence is TGTGCCAGCTCACCTGACAGGACCCGCACAGATACGCAGTATTTT. This sequence encodes CASSPDRTRTDTQYF. Filled out from reference TRBV18 and TRBJ2-3, the complete variable domain reads NAGVMQNPRHLVRRRGQEARLRCSPMKGHSHVYWYRQLPEEGLKFMVYLQKENIIDESGMPKERFSAEFPKEGPSILRIQQVVRGDSAAYFCASSPDRTRTDTQYFGPGTRLTVL.

This sequence joins TRBV2 and TRBJ2-5; TRBD2 agrees at 8 bases. The CDR3 totals 16 residues. Germline-derived CDR1 and CDR2 are SNHLY and FYNNEI. V was clipped by 9 bases and J by 4 bases; unmatched bases: 16. This chain's CDR3 is CASTIAGNLGRETQYF. The CDR3, as DNA: TGTGCCAGTACCATAGCGGGGAACCTTGGCCGAGAGACCCAGTACTTC.

The chain employs TRBV5-6 and TRBJ1-2, with a weak D call TRBD1 (5 bases). The CDR3 is made up of 14 amino acids. Germline V gene data show CDR1 as SGHDT and CDR2 as YYEEEE. V was shortened by 3 bases and J by 2 bases, with 11 bases between the two germline ends. The CDR3 protein is CASSWAGRNYGYTF. The CDR3 region has the DNA TGTGCCAGCAGCTGGGCGGGACGGAACTATGGCTACACCTTC.

The chain employs TRBV7-2 and TRBJ1-2; D possibly corresponds to TRBD1 (5 bases). V lost 0 bases, J lost 5 bases, and 16 bases lay in between. CDR3 length: 16 amino acids. In germline, CDR1 is SGHTA, CDR2 FQGNSA. This CDR3 is CASSLALQGGKYGYTF. CDR3 DNA: TGTGCCAGCAGCTTAGCGCTCCAGGGAGGGAAGTATGGCTACACCTTC.

The V gene is TRBV18, the J gene TRBJ2-5; no definite D call. The V end was cut by 0 bases, the J end by 2 bases, with 7 bases between. CDR3 length: 14 amino acids. Germline CDR1 is KGHSH and CDR2 is LQKENI. This CDR3 reads CASSPPSQQETQYF. The CDR3 nucleotides read TGTGCCAGCTCACCACCATCCCAACAAGAGACCCAGTACTTC.

V is TRBV5-4 and J is TRBJ2-7; 8 bases line up with TRBD2. The trim removed 4 bases at V and 6 bases at J, leaving 15 bases unmatched. CDR1 is SGHNT and CDR2 is YYREEE in the germline V gene (reference sequence). The CDR3 has 16 residues. In DNA form, the CDR3 reads TGTGCCAGCAGCACCCTCCCCCAGCGGGGGATGTCCGAGCAGTACTTC. It translates to CASSTLPQRGMSEQYF.

Only a few counts were recorded for this clone. The genes are TRBV18 and TRBJ1-1; tentatively, D is TRBD1 (6 bases). The germline V gene encodes CDR1 KGHSH and CDR2 LQKENI. This CDR3 has 17 amino acids. V was pared by 1 base and J by 5 bases, with 20 bases between. The CDR3 DNA sequence: TGTGCCAGCTCACCACTGCCGGGGCCAGGGGAGAGGACTGAAGCTTTCTTT. Protein: CASSPLPGPGERTEAFF.

This clone was counted once. V is TRBV19 and J is TRBJ2-3; D may be TRBD2 (6 bases). V lost 11 bases, J lost 2 bases, and 14 bases lay in between. CDR3 size: 13 residues. Germline V gene lookup returns CDR1 LNHDA and CDR2 SQIVND (reference sequence). CDR3 sequence: CASAGRSTDTQYF. The CDR3 DNA follows: TGTGCCTCCGCGGGGCGATCCACAGATACGCAGTATTTT.

In this sample, this clone turned up a few times. The chain uses TRBV29-1 and TRBJ2-2; possibly TRBD1 for D (6 bases). Germline V gene sequence: CDR1 SQVTM, CDR2 ANQGSEA. This CDR3 contains 12 residues. Trimming took off 5 bases at V and 7 bases at J, with 11 bases between the two ends. The CDR3 DNA reads TGCAGCGTTTTGACAGGAGGCGGGGAGCTGTTTTTT. It specifies CSVLTGGGELFF.